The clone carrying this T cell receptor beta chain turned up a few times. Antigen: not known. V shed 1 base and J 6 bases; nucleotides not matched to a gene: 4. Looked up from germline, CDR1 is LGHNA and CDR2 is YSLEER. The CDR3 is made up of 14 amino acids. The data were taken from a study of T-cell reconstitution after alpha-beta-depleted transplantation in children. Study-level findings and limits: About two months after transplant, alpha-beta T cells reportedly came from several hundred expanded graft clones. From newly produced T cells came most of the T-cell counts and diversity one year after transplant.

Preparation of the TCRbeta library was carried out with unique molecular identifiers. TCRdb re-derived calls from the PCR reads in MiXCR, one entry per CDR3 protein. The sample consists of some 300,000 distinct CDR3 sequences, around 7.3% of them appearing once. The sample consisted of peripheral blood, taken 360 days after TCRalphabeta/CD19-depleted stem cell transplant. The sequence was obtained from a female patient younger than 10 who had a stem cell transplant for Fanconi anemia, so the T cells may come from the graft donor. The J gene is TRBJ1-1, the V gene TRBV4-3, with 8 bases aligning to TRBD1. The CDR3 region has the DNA TGCGCCAGCAGCCAAGTTGGACAGGGCGCTGAAGCTTTCTTT. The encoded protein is CASSQVGQGAEAFF.